This T cell receptor (beta chain) was sequenced in a study of T-cell memory formation after mild COVID-19 (dated by TCRdb to the early 2020s). As for the study more broadly: TCR sequence clusters from the two donors were largely donor specific. In two donors, T-cell clones that expanded and contracted after mild COVID-19 were followed by sequencing TCRalpha and TCRbeta repertoires longitudinally. Two young, previously healthy adult volunteers, one female and one male, were included in the cohort. The research as a whole found: Clones that contracted from day 15 to 85 showed balanced CD4/CD8 phenotypes, whereas a second wave of clones that expanded from day 15 to 37 leaned towards CD4+. The second-wave clones that peaked on day 37 were not confirmed to be SARS-CoV-2 specific. Some responding clones were detected in pre-infection memory, which suggested that pre-existing cross-reactive memory T cells had joined the SARS-CoV-2 response. Contracting CD4+ clones were located mainly in the CM and EM memory subsets, whereas CD8+ clones were found to be enriched in EMRA. The study included only a couple of mild cases, and larger cohorts that include severe cases with pre-infection samples were judged to be necessary.

A note on this clonotype: Its binding antigen is unknown. Per-base quality was not reported, and no clone a single base away is much larger than it.

The sample was run on an Illumina NovaSeq 6000. Using 5'RACE with constant-segment primers, TCRalpha and TCRbeta cDNA libraries were constructed, with sample barcodes and unique molecular identifiers added in the process. RNA was extracted from every sample with Trizol reagent. Library amplification was performed in two PCR steps, and a second sample barcode and Illumina TruSeq adapters were introduced in the second step. The libraries were sequenced on an Illumina NovaSeq using 2 x 150 bp paired-end reads. Concerning the study's data processing: The reads were demultiplexed and collapsed into UMI-guided consensus sequences using migec v1.2.7. Using mixcr v2.1.11, UMI consensuses were aligned to TRA and TRB V and J templates and then assembled into clonotypes. A clonotype was counted as expanded or contracted only when both edgeR and NoisET called the clonotype significant, with the noise models trained on biological replicates. For edgeR calls, the thresholds were a false discovery rate-adjusted p below 0.01 and a log2 fold-change of 1. As an exploratory analysis of dynamics, max-normalized trajectories of the 1000 most abundant clonotypes were examined with PCA combined with hierarchical clustering. Each responding clone was given a CD4 or CD8 phenotype based on the CD4+ and CD8+ repertoires, which had been sequenced separately. In-frame beta chains were kept once TCRdb had trimmed the public reads at Q25 with fastp and called clones with MiXCR. Every CDR3 protein is listed once, alongside the most common genes and DNA of its rows. The V and J calls and clone size come from TCRdb's table, not from the authors' own analysis. The sample table records roughly 260,000 distinct CDR3 sequences; roughly 15% of these occur just once. Together, the top ten hold approximately 3.5% of the sample.

Ficoll-Paque density gradient centrifugation was the method used to isolate PBMCs. The CDR3 contains 15 residues, cysteine and phenylalanine counted. The entry retains the CDR3 DNA only, 45 bases that are in frame from base 1. A distance of 10 bases separates the germline ends of V and J, which lose 0 bases and 1 base respectively. Based on the germline V gene, the CDR1 and CDR2 sequences are SGHRS and YFSETQ. The source material was PBMCs or a T cell subset sorted from them (not recorded which). The chain links TRBV5-1 with TRBJ1-1; no confident D gene assignment can be made. The sequence came from a man aged 18 to 35 who had mild COVID-19 (a few samples of this study predate the infection). The sample titles of this study are shuffled in the database, so cell type and time point are left out; the donor was told from shared clones. The nucleotide sequence reads TGCGCCAGCAGCTTGGCCCCCACTGGGAACACTGAAGCTTTCTTT. Its product reads: CASSLAPTGNTEAFF.